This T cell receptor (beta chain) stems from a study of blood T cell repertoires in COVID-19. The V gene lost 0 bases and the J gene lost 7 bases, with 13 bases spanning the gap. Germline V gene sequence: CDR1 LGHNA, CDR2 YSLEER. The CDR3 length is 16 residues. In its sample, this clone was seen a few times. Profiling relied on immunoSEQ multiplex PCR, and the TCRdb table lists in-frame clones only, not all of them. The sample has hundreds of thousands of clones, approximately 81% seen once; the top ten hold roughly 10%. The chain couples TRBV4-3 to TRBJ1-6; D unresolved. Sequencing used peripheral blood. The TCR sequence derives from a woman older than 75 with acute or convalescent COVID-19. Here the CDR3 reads CASSQEGRPPNSPLHF. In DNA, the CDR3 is TGCGCCAGCAGCCAAGAAGGGAGGCCCCCAAATTCACCCCTCCACTTT.